This T cell receptor (beta chain) was captured by sequencing in a study of cytomegalovirus exposure and HLA in healthy donors. Broader study findings: Presence/absence analyses assumed roughly uniform sequencing depth across donors. Specificity for CMV antigens was confirmed in vitro for a few of the CMV-associated chains. The HLA-A and HLA-B alleles of most subjects were reportedly predicted accurately from TCR beta sequences.

Despite likely unrecorded immune exposures, the donors were nominally healthy at the time of sampling. Concerning this clone: What it binds is not known.

With 60 Vbeta and 13 Jbeta primers, the PCR was carried out. The protocol was immunoSEQ multiplex PCR, while the TCRdb copy is restricted to in-frame clones and leaves out a portion. The sample lists around 140,000 clones, around 79% occurring once. Sequenced: PBMCs. The sequence came from a woman in her thirties or forties in good health and CMV-seronegative.

For the CDR3, the DNA is TGTGCCAGCAGCGCGAACCCAGGTGGGGCGAACACTGAAGCTTTCTTT. Residues: CASSANPGGANTEAFF. This chain connects TRBV7-9 to TRBJ1-1; D may be TRBD1 (5 bases). The CDR3 covers 16 residues. The germline V gene encodes CDR1 SEHNR and CDR2 FQNEAQ (reference sequence). V was shortened by 5 bases and J by 1 base, with 17 bases between the two germline ends. Filled out from reference TRBV7-9 and TRBJ1-1, the complete variable domain reads DTGVSQNPRHKITKRGQNVTFRCDPISEHNRLYWYRQTLGQGPEFLTYFQNEAQLEKSRLLSDRFSAERPKGSFSTLEIQRTEQGDSAMYLCASSANPGGANTEAFFGQGTRLTVV.